This T cell receptor (beta chain) was captured in a study of blood T cells in healthy people across ages. Study-wide findings and caveats: Per-million-T-cell TCR beta diversity fell roughly linearly with age. It was found that TCR beta diversity correlated strongly with the percentage of naive T cells.

The use of a sample-barcoded 5' primer and a J-beta primer mix characterized a second PCR of roughly 7 to 11 cycles. TCRdb processed the 5' RACE reads anew with MiXCR; each CDR3 protein has one entry. The sample lists approximately 1,100,000 distinct CDR3 sequences, under 55% occurring once. This clonotype showed up just a few times. Antigen specificity is unknown. The V end was cut by 1 base, the J end by 10 bases, with 18 bases between. The CDR3 covers 16 residues. CDR1 and CDR2 from the germline V gene are SGHKS and YYEKEE (reference sequence). The receptor was isolated from a woman aged 55-70 years in good health. The chain joins TRBV5-5 to TRBJ1-6; D unresolved. The sample was blood. This CDR3 reads CASSLSSVGVGSPLHF. DNA of the CDR3: TGTGCCAGCAGCTTGTCGTCGGTCGGGGTTGGATCACCCCTCCACTTT.